A selection of T cell receptor beta chains follows, all from one sample in a study of cytomegalovirus exposure and HLA in healthy donors. Profiling relied on immunoSEQ multiplex PCR, and the TCRdb table lists in-frame clones only, not all of them. Of some 92,000 clones listed, about 80% were seen once; the top ten hold approximately 11%. The source material was PBMCs. Receptors were obtained from a man younger than 30 in good health and CMV-seropositive. The CDR3 runs from the conserved cysteine through the conserved F or W. The order of the fields is V gene, J gene, clone size, D gene, CDR3 DNA, CDR3 protein. A D gene is named only where the DNA matches it firmly. Clone size, where shown, is once, few, many, or a class for clones that have expanded.

TRBV6-5,TRBJ1-1,few,-,TGTGCCAGCAGGGAGCTCATGAACACTGAAGCTTTCTTT,CASRELMNTEAFF
TRBV25-1,TRBJ2-7,-,-,TGTGCCAGCAGTGAAGGCGGCTTATACGAGCAGTACTTC,CASSEGGLYEQYF
TRBV4-1,TRBJ2-7,-,TRBD2,TGCGCCAGCAGCCAAGGTCCTAGCGGGGTTAGCTCCTACGAGCAGTACTTC,CASSQGPSGVSSYEQYF
TRBV27,TRBJ2-3,-,-,TGTGCCAGCAGAGACAGCCGCACAGATACGCAGTATTTT,CASRDSRTDTQYF
TRBV28,TRBJ2-5,-,-,TGTGCCAGCAGTTTTCCCCTCCAAGAGACCCAGTACTTC,CASSFPLQETQYF
TRBV18,TRBJ1-4,-,-,TGTGCCAGCTCGCTGATGGACAGTCCTAATGAAAAACTGTTTTTT,CASSLMDSPNEKLFF
TRBV27,TRBJ1-5,-,-,TGTGCCAGCAGCCCCTCTTATAGCAATCAGCCCCAGCATTTT,CASSPSYSNQPQHF
TRBV28,TRBJ2-7,-,-,TGTGCCAGCAGTTTTCAACCCGCGGTCGAGCAGTACTTC,CASSFQPAVEQYF
TRBV5-4,TRBJ1-3,-,TRBD1,TGTGCCAGCAGCCGGACAGGGGGACCATCTGGAAACACCATATATTTT,CASSRTGGPSGNTIYF
TRBV15,TRBJ1-2,-,-,TGTGCCACCAGCAGAGATCTCGGAGCGGCCCCTGGCTACACCTTC,CATSRDLGAAPGYTF
TRBV2,TRBJ2-5,-,TRBD2,TGTGCCAGCAGGACCGGGACTACGGATGAGACCCAGTACTTC,CASRTGTTDETQYF
TRBV27,TRBJ1-6,-,-,TGTGCCAGCAGTTTATCGACTACTTCACCCCTCCACTTT,CASSLSTTSPLHF
TRBV19,TRBJ1-4,few,-,TGTGCCAGTAGTATCCAGGGCGGTCCCGGAAAACTGTTTTTT,CASSIQGGPGKLFF
TRBV19,TRBJ2-5,-,TRBD1,TGTGCCAGTAGTACCGGGACAGTAGAAGAGACCCAGTACTTC,CASSTGTVEETQYF
TRBV19,TRBJ2-7,-,-,TGTGCCAGTAGTTACAGGGACTCCTACGAGCAGTACTTC,CASSYRDSYEQYF
TRBV6-1,TRBJ1-6,once,-,TGTGCCAGCAGTGAGGGGGGACGGGGTACAAATTCACCCCTCCACTTT,CASSEGGRGTNSPLHF
TRBV9,TRBJ2-7,-,TRBD2,TGTGCCAGCAGCGTAGGTCTAGCGGGGGGGCTCGACGAGCAGTACTTC,CASSVGLAGGLDEQYF
TRBV5-1,TRBJ1-4,few,TRBD1,TGCGCCAGCAGCTCGACAGGGAACGGCAATGAAAAACTGTTTTTT,CASSSTGNGNEKLFF
TRBV7-9,TRBJ1-1,few,-,TGTGCCAGCAGCTTAAGTAGGGGCGCCTCAGGTGAAGCTTTCTTT,CASSLSRGASGEAFF
TRBV28,TRBJ2-7,few,-,TGTGCCAGCAGTTTAGATCAAGGCAGGCGGGGTGGGGTTTCCTACGAGCAGTACTTC,CASSLDQGRRGGVSYEQYF
TRBV6-1,TRBJ2-1,few,TRBD1,TGTGCCAGCAGTGGAGGGGGCGCCAGCAATGAGCAGTTCTTC,CASSGGGASNEQFF
TRBV5-1,TRBJ1-1,-,TRBD1,TGCGCCAGCAGCTGGAGACAGGGGGCTGAAGCTTTCTTT,CASSWRQGAEAFF
TRBV7-9,TRBJ2-7,-,-,TGTGCCAGCAGCTTCGCAGATCGAGTTCAGGATTACGAGCAGTACTTC,CASSFADRVQDYEQYF
TRBV18,TRBJ2-7,-,TRBD1,TGTGCCAGCTCACCCCTGACAGGGGGCCTCCCCTACGAGCAGTACTTC,CASSPLTGGLPYEQYF
TRBV9,TRBJ1-6,-,TRBD1,TGTGCCAGCAGCGTAGCTACGGGACAGGGGACTTCACCCCTCCACTTT,CASSVATGQGTSPLHF
TRBV5-1,TRBJ1-6,-,-,TGCGCCAGCAGCGTGGGACTTACAGGGTCACCCCTCCACTTT,CASSVGLTGSPLHF
TRBV28,TRBJ1-5,-,TRBD1,TGTGCCAGCAGTTCCAAAATGGGACAGTTCAATCAGCCCCAGCATTTT,CASSSKMGQFNQPQHF
TRBV5-1,TRBJ2-7,few,-,TGCGCCAGCAGCTCTGACTGGAGAAGCTACGAGCAGTACTTC,CASSSDWRSYEQYF
TRBV2,TRBJ1-5,-,TRBD1,TGTGCCAGCAGCGCGACAGGGAGAGGAGGTCAGCCCCAGCATTTT,CASSATGRGGQPQHF
TRBV4-1,TRBJ2-7,-,TRBD2,TGCGCCAGCAGCCAAGATTTGGGGGGGAGTCCCTACGAGCAGTACTTC,CASSQDLGGSPYEQYF
TRBV5-1,TRBJ1-4,-,-,TGCGCCAGCAGCGGGAGTTCCGAGGCTAATGAAAAACTGTTTTTT,CASSGSSEANEKLFF
TRBV13,TRBJ2-1,-,TRBD2,TGTGCCAGCAGACCTGCGGGGGGCACCTACAATGAGCAGTTCTTC,CASRPAGGTYNEQFF
TRBV5-1,TRBJ2-7,-,-,TGCGCCAGCAGCTTGTCTCCCGGAGGGGAGCAGTACTTC,CASSLSPGGEQYF
TRBV7-2,TRBJ2-7,-,TRBD1,TGTGCCAGCAGCTTAGTAAGGGGGCCCTACGAGCAGTACTTC,CASSLVRGPYEQYF
TRBV5-1,TRBJ2-2,-,-,TGCGCCAGCAGCTTTGGCAGGGGTGGAGCCGGGGAGCTGTTTTTT,CASSFGRGGAGELFF
TRBV9,TRBJ1-2,once,-,TGTGCCAGCAGAGAAAGAGACTATGGTAACTATGGCTACACCTTC,CASRERDYGNYGYTF
TRBV18,TRBJ1-4,medium-sized,TRBD1,TGTGCCAGCTCACCGGCAAAAAAAGGGGGCGTTAATGAAAAACTGTTTTTT,CASSPAKKGGVNEKLFF
TRBV29-1,TRBJ2-1,-,TRBD1,TGCAGCGTGTTGGGGGACAGGCATTACAATGAGCAGTTCTTC,CSVLGDRHYNEQFF
TRBV5-6,TRBJ2-7,-,TRBD1,TGTGCCAGCAGCTGGAGCCGGGACAGGTTTTTACGAGCAGAGTACTTC,CASSWSRDRFLRAEYF
TRBV15,TRBJ2-3,few,TRBD1,TGTGCCACCAGCAGGGACAGGGGGACAGATACGCAGTATTTT,CATSRDRGTDTQYF
TRBV10-3,TRBJ1-2,-,-,TGTGCCATTGGGGAAGGGGCTAATAACTATGGCTACACCTTC,CAIGEGANNYGYTF
TRBV30,TRBJ2-7,-,-,TGTGCCTGGAGTGATGAGACACTCGGTCCCTACGAGCAGTACTTC,CAWSDETLGPYEQYF